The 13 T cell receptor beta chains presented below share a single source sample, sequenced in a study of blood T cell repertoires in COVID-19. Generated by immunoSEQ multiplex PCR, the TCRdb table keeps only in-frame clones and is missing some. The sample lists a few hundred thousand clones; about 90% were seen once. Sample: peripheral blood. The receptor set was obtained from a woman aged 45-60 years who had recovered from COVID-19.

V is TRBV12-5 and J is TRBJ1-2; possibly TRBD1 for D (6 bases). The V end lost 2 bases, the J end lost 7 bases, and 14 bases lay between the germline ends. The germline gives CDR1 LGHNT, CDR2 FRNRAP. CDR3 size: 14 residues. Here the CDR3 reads CASGLWGRSSGYTF. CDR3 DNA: TGTGCTAGTGGTTTGTGGGGGCGATCAAGTGGCTACACCTTC.

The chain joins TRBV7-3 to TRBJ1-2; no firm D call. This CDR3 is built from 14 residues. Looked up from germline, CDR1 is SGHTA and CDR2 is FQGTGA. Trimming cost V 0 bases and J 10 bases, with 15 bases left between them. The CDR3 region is CASSLTPSTSLYTF. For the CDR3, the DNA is TGTGCCAGCAGCTTAACCCCCTCTACTAGTCTCTACACCTTC.

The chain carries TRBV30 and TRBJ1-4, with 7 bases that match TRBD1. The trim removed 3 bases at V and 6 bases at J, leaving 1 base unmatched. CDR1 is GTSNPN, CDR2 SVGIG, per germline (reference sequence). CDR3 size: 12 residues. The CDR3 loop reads CAWSGQDEKLFF. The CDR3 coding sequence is TGTGCCTGGAGCGGACAGGATGAAAAACTGTTTTTT.

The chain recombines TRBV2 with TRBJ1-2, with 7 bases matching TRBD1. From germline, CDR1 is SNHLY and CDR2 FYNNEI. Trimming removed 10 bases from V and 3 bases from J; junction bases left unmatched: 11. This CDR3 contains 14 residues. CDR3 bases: TGTGCCACCATACAGGACAGGTTCGACTATGGCTACACCTTC. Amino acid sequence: CATIQDRFDYGYTF.

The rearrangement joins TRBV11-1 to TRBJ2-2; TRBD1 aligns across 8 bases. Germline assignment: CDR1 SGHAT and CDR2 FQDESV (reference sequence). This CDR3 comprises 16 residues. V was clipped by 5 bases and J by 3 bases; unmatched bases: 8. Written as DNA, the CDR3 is TGTGCCAGCAGCCCCTTATACAGGGGGGACACCGGGGAGCTGTTTTTT. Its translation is CASSPLYRGDTGELFF. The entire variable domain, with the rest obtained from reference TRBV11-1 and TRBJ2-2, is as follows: EAEVAQSPRYKITEKSQAVAFWCDPISGHATLYWYRQILGQGPELLVQFQDESVVDDSQLPKDRFSAERLKGVDSTLKIQPAELGDSAMYLCASSPLYRGDTGELFFGEGSRLTVL.

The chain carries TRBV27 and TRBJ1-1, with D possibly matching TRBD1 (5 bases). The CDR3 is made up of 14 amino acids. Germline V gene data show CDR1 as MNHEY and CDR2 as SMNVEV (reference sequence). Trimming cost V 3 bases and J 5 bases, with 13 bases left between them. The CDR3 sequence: CASSFGQGRTEAFF. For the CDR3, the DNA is TGTGCCAGCAGTTTCGGCCAGGGAAGGACTGAAGCTTTCTTT.

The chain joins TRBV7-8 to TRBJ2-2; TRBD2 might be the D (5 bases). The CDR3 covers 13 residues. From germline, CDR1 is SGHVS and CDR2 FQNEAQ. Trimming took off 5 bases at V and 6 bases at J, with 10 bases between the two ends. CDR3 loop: CASSQREAGELFF. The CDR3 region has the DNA TGTGCCAGCAGCCAACGGGAAGCCGGGGAGCTGTTTTTT.

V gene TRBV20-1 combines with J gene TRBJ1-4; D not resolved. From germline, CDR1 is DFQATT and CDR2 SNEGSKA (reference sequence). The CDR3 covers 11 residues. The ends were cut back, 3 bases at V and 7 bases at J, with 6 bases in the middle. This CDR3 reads CSASISEKLFF. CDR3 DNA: TGCAGTGCTAGCATTAGTGAAAAACTGTTTTTT.

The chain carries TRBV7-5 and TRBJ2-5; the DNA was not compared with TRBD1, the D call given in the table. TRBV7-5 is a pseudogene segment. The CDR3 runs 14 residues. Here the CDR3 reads CARSQGHNEETQYF. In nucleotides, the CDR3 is TGTGCCAGAAGCCAGGGACACAACGAAGAGACCCAGTACTTC.

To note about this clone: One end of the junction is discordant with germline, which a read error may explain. The CDR3 loop reads CASSLAGGPGRGAVF. The CDR3 region has the DNA TGTGCCAGCAGCCTAGCGGGGGGGCCTGGCCGGGGAGCTGTTTTT. The gene calls are TRBV27 and TRBJ2-2; 12 bases match TRBD2. The length of the CDR3 is 15 residues. Germline CDR1 MNHEY, CDR2 SMNVEV (reference sequence).

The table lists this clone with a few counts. Here the CDR3 DNA reads TGCGCCAGCAGCGTCGCCACTACAGGGTATTACAATGAGCAGTTCTTC. This gives the protein CASSVATTGYYNEQFF. The chain has TRBV5-1 and TRBJ2-1; TRBD1 is a possible D gene (6 bases). Trimming stripped 4 bases from V and 4 bases from J, with 18 bases between. The CDR3 loop spans 16 amino acids. CDR1 SGHRS and CDR2 YFSETQ come from the germline V gene.

The CDR3 protein is CASSSRGRINTGELFF. CDR3 coding DNA: TGTGCCAGCAGCTCACGCGGGCGGATTAACACCGGGGAGCTGTTTTTT. J is TRBJ2-2 and V is TRBV6-2 or TRBV6-3; TRBD2 is a possible D gene (5 bases). With 6 bases removed from V and 2 bases from J, the gap between germline ends came to 16 bases. The germline gives CDR1 MNHEY, CDR2 SVGEGT. CDR3 length: 16 amino acids.

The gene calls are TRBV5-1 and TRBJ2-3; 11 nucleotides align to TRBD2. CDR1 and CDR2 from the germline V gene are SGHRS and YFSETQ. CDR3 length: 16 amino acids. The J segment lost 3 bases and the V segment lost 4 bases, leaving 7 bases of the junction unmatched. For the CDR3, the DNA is TGCGCCAGCAGCCGAGGGGCTAGCGGGAGGACAGATACGCAGTATTTT. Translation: CASSRGASGRTDTQYF.